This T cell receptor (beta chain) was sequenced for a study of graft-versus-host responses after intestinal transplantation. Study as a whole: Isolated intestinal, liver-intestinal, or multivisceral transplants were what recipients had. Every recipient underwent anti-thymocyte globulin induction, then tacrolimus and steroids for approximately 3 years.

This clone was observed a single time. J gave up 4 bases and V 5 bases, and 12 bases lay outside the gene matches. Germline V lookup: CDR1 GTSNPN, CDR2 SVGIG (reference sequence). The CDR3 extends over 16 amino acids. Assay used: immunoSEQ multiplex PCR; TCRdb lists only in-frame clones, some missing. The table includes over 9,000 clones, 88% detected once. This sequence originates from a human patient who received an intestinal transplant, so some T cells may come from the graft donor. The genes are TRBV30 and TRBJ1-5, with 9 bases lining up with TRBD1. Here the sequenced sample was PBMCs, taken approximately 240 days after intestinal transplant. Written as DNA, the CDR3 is TGTGCCTGGGGGACAGGGAGTGCGATGGGAAATCAGCCCCAGCATTTT. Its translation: CAWGTGSAMGNQPQHF.